This TCR beta chain was retrieved from a study of tumor-infiltrating lymphocytes in glioblastoma multiforme. Study-wide findings and caveats: RNA-based TCR sequencing may distort clone frequencies, since cells carry unequal TCR transcript numbers. T cells were not sorted into functional subsets.

Trimming shortened V by 5 bases and J by 2 bases, and 14 bases separated the two germline ends. CDR3 length: 15 residues. TCR beta libraries were built from RNA through three nested multiplex PCR rounds using modified ARM-PCR. A C-beta primer primed TCRB cDNA from around 0.53 ug RNA. TCRdb re-called the multiplex PCR reads with MiXCR, one entry per CDR3 protein. The sample has tens of thousands of distinct CDR3 sequences, roughly 64% seen once; the top ten hold 33%. This clonotype was detected many times. The antigen is undetermined. The chain links TRBV12-3 or TRBV12-4 to TRBJ2-3, with no clear D. The specimen was brain tumor tissue. The sequence was obtained from a male donor with glioblastoma. In DNA form, the CDR3 reads TGTGCCAGCAGTCCTAAAGGGCAGCTCACAGATACGCAGTATTTT. The encoded protein is CASSPKGQLTDTQYF.